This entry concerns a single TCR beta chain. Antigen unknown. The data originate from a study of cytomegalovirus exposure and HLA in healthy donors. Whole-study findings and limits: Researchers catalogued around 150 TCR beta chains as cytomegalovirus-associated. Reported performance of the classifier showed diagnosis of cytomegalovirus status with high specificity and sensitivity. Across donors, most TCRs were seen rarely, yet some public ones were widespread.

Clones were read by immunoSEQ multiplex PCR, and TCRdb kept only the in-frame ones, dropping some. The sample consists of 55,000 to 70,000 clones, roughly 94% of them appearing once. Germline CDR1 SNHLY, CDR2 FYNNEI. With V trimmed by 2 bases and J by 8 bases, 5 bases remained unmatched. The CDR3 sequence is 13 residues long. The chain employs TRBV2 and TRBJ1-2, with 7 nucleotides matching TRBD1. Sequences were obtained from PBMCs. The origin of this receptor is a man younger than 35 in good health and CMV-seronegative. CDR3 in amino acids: CASSENAGGGYTF. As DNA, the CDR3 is TGTGCCAGCAGTGAAAACGCAGGGGGGGGCTACACCTTC.